The present entry profiles one T cell receptor (beta chain) with its context. Measured with immunoSEQ multiplex PCR; TCRdb has only the in-frame clones, and not every one. The sample comprises about 48,000 clones, approximately 90% of which are singletons, and roughly 48% rests with the top ten. The record originates from a study of OX40 agonist ivuxolimab in advanced cancers. Study-wide background: A mean age of 60 years, range roughly 23 to 85, was recorded, and more than 80% were male.

The V gene lost 0 bases and the J gene lost 4 bases, with 4 bases spanning the gap. The CDR3 is 12 amino acids. Germline V gene lookup returns CDR1 SGHNT and CDR2 YYREEE (reference sequence). The TCR sequence derives from an adult with an advanced solid tumor such as melanoma, head and neck, liver or kidney cancer. The sample was CD4+ or CD8+ T cells sorted from blood, taken in a trial of the OX40 agonist ivuxolimab. The chain combines TRBV5-4 with TRBJ1-1; unclear D gene. CDR3 region: CASSLGTTEAFF. The CDR3 bases are TGTGCCAGCAGCTTGGGTACCACTGAAGCTTTCTTT.